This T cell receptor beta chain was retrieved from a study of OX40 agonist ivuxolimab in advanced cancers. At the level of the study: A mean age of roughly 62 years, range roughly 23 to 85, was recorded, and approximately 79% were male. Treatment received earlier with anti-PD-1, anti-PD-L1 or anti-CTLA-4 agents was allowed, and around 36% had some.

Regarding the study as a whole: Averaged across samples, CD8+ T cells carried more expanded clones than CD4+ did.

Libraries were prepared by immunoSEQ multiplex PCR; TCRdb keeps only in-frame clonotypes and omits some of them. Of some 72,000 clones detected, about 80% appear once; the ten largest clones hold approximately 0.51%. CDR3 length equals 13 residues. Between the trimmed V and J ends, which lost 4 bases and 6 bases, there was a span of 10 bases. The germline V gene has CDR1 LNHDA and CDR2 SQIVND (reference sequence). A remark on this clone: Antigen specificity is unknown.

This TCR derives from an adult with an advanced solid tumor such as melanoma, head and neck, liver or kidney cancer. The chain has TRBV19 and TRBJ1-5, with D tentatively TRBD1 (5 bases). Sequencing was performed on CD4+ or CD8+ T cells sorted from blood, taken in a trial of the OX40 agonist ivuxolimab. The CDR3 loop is CASSRERGQPQHF. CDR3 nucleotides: TGTGCCAGTAGTAGAGAGAGGGGTCAGCCCCAGCATTTT.